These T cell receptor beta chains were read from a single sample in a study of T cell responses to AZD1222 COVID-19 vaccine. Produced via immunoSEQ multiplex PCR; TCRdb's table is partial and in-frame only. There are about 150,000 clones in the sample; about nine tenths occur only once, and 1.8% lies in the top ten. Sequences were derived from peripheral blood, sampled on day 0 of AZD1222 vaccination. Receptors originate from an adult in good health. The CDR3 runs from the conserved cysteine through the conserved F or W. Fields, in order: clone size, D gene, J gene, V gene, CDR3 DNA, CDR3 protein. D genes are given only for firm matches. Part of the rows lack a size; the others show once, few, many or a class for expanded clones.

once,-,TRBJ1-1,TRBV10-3,TGTGCCATCAGTGAATTTTTAGGTTTTGAAGCTTTCTTT,CAISEFLGFEAFF
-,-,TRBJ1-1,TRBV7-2,TGTGCCAGCAGCTACAGGACAGCCTCACCCGCTTTCTTT,CASSYRTASPAFF
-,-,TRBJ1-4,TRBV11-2,TGTGCCAGCAGCCCCCTAGCCGGGAACGAAAATGAAAAACTGTTTTTT,CASSPLAGNENEKLFF
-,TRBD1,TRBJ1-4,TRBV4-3,TGCGCCAGCAGCCGACGGACAGGAGATGAAAAACTGTTTTTT,CASSRRTGDEKLFF
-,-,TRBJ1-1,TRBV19,TGTGCCAGTAGTATAGAATCAGGGAACACTGAAGCTTTCTTT,CASSIESGNTEAFF
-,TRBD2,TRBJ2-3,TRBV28,TGTGCCAGCAGTTTCCCTTGGCTAGCGGGTACAGATACGCAGTATTTT,CASSFPWLAGTDTQYF
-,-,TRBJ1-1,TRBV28,TGTGCCAGCAGTACCCCGGGACGCAATAAAGCTTTCTTT,CASSTPGRNKAFF
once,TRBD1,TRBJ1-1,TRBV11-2,TGTGCCAGCAGCTCCCGGACAGGGTTCGGGTTCACTGAAGCTTTCTTT,CASSSRTGFGFTEAFF
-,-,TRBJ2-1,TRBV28,TGTGCCAGCACCCCTTCCGGAGTGAGCTCCTACAATGAGCAGTTCTTC,CASTPSGVSSYNEQFF
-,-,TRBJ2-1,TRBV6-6,TGTGCCAGTGACCCCGCCACTAGTTCTTACAATGAGCAGTTCTTC,CASDPATSSYNEQFF
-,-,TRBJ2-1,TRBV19,TGTGCCAGTAGTATCAACAATGAGCAGTTCTTC,CASSINNEQFF
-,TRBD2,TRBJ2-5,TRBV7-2,TGTGCCAGCAGCCCTAGCGGCCAAGAGACCCAGTACTTC,CASSPSGQETQYF
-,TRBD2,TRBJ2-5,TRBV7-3,TGTGCCAGCAGCTTAGGGCTAGCGGGAGAAGAGACCCAGTACTTC,CASSLGLAGEETQYF
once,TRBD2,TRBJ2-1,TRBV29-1,TGCAGCGTTGAAAAGGTTAATAGCGGGGGGGCTGAGCAGTTCTTC,CSVEKVNSGGAEQFF
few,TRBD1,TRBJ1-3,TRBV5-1,TGCGCCAGCCAACAGGGGCTCGGTGGAAACACCATATATTTT,CASQQGLGGNTIYF